The sequence of this T cell receptor beta chain was determined in a study of identical twins. Study-level results: Where out-of-frame alpha sequences were twin-shared, they showed excess low generation probability. The study drew conclusions from cross-sectional statistical analysis, not from following the same donors.

This clonotype was recorded many times. Antigen: not known. This CDR3 region has 13 residues. The V end lost 6 bases, the J end lost 1 base, and 9 bases lay between the germline ends. CDR1 SNHLY and CDR2 FYNNEI come from the germline V gene. TCRdb called the 5' RACE reads again in MiXCR, with one record for every CDR3 protein. The sample has about 480,000 distinct CDR3 sequences; 14% are singletons. The same specimen was also included in a second study, on yellow fever vaccine responses in identical twins.

Sequences were obtained from CD4+ T cells sorted from blood. The origin of this receptor is a woman aged 18-29 years in good health. V is TRBV2 and J is TRBJ1-1; TRBD1 might be the D (6 bases). This CDR3 is CASRDSRNTEAFF. The DNA of the CDR3 is TGTGCCAGCAGGGACAGCCGGAACACTGAAGCTTTCTTT.